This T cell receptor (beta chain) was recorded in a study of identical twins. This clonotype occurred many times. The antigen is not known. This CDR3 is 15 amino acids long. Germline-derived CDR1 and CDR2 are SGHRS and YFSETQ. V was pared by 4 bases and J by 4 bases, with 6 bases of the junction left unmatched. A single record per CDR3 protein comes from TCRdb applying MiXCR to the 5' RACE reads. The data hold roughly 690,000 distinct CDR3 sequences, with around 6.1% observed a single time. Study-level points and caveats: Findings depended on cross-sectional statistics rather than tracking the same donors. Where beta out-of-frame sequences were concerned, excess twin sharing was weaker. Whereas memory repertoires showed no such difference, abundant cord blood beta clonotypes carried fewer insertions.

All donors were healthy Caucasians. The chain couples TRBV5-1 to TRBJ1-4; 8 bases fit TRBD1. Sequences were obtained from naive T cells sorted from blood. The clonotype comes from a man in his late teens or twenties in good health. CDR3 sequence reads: CASSQTDRGNEKLFF. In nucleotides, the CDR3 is TGCGCCAGCAGCCAAACTGACAGGGGTAATGAAAAACTGTTTTTT. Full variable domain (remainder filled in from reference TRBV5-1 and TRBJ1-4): KAGVTQTPRYLIKTRGQQVTLSCSPISGHRSVSWYQQTPGQGLQFLFEYFSETQRNKGNFPGRFSGRQFSNSRSEMNVSTLELGDSALYLCASSQTDRGNEKLFFGSGTQLSVL.